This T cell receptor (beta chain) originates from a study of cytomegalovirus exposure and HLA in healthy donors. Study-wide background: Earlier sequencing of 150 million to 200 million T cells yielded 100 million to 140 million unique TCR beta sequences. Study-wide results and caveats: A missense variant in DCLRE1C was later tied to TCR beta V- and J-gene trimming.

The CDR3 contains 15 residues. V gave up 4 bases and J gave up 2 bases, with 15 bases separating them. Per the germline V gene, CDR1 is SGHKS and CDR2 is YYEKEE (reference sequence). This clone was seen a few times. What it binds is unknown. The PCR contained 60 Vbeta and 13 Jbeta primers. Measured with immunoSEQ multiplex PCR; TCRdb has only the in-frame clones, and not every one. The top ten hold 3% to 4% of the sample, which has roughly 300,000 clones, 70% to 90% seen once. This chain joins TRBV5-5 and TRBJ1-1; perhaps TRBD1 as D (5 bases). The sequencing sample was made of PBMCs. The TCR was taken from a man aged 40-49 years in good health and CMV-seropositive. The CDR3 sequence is CASSGGSGGNTEAFF. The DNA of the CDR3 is TGTGCCAGCAGCGGGGGATCGGGAGGAAACACTGAAGCTTTCTTT. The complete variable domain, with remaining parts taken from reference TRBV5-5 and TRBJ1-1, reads DAGVTQSPTHLIKTRGQQVTLRCSPISGHKSVSWYQQVLGQGPQFIFQYYEKEERGRGNFPDRFSARQFPNYSSELNVNALLLGDSALYLCASSGGSGGNTEAFFGQGTRLTVV.